Below are 24 T cell receptor beta chains sequenced from a single sample in a study of blood T cell repertoires in COVID-19. Sequenced by immunoSEQ multiplex PCR; TCRdb stores in-frame clones only, minus some. Of 220,000 or so clones listed, 90% were seen once; the top ten hold around 0.8%. The specimen sequenced was PBMCs or T cells enriched from blood (not recorded which). The receptors were gathered from a man aged 45-65 years who had been exposed to COVID-19.

The chain has TRBV27 and TRBJ2-2; D is perhaps TRBD1 (5 bases). The CDR3 contains 15 residues. The germline CDR1 and CDR2 sequences are MNHEY and SMNVEV (reference sequence). Trimming took 2 bases from V and 5 from J, leaving 12 bases between them. CDR3 coding DNA: TGTGCCAGCAGTTTAAGCCAGGGTGGGACCGGGGAGCTGTTTTTT. Protein sequence: CASSLSQGGTGELFF.

Notes on this clone: Other DNA sequences in this specimen translate into the identical CDR3. The chain has TRBV5-1 and TRBJ1-1, with D hard to call. The CDR3 contains 14 residues. The V gene's germline CDR1 is SGHRS and CDR2 YFSETQ. V shed 0 bases and J shed 1 base, with 7 bases lying between them. The CDR3 sequence is CASSLDRANTEAFF. The CDR3 bases are TGCGCCAGCAGCTTGGATCGCGCGAACACTGAAGCTTTCTTT.

This rearrangement joins TRBV9 to TRBJ2-2; 16 bases align to TRBD2. Trimming took 2 bases from V and 6 from J; bases not matched to a gene: 7. Germline V gives CDR1 SGDLS, CDR2 YYNGEE. This CDR3 contains 18 residues. The CDR3 DNA is TGTGCCAGCAGCGTCGCCGGGACTAGCGGGAGGGGCCCCGGGGAGCTGTTTTTT. Its translation: CASSVAGTSGRGPGELFF.

V is TRBV24-1 and J is TRBJ1-1; 7 bases are shared with TRBD1. Trimming took 7 bases from V and 1 from J; bases not matched to a gene: 5. Per germline, CDR1 KGHDR and CDR2 SFDVKD. CDR3 size: 14 residues. The CDR3, as DNA: TGTGCCACCAGACAGGGGCCGGAGAACACTGAAGCTTTCTTT. Its translation is CATRQGPENTEAFF.

The J gene is TRBJ2-2, the V gene TRBV7-2; TRBD1 matches at 7 bases. Germline-derived CDR1 and CDR2 are SGHTA and FQGNSA. CDR3 length equals 14 residues. V shed 0 bases and J 6 bases; nucleotides not matched to a gene: 1. CDR3 DNA sequence: TGTGCCAGCAGCTTAGCTCAGGGGGCCGGGGAGCTGTTTTTT. Its protein is CASSLAQGAGELFF.

The J gene is TRBJ1-4, the V gene TRBV5-4; TRBD1 matches at 8 bases. This CDR3 comprises 15 residues. Germline loops: CDR1 SGHNT, CDR2 YYREEE (reference sequence). The J segment lost 7 bases and the V segment lost 2 bases, leaving 7 bases of the junction unmatched. As DNA, the CDR3 is TGTGCCAGCAGCTTAGGGTCACAGGGGGGTGAAAAACTGTTTTTT. It is translated as CASSLGSQGGEKLFF.

CDR3 region: CASSLRGNQPQHF. DNA of the CDR3: TGTGCCAGCAGTTTAAGAGGGAATCAGCCCCAGCATTTT. The chain recombines TRBV12-3 or TRBV12-4 with TRBJ1-5; D not resolved. Trimming shortened V by 2 bases and J by 4 bases, and 6 bases separated the two germline ends. The CDR3 runs to 13 residues.

The chain combines TRBV7-2 with TRBJ2-2, with D perhaps TRBD1 (5 bases). Germline V gene sequence: CDR1 SGHTA, CDR2 FQGNSA. V was shortened by 1 base and J by 5 bases, with 11 bases between the two germline ends. CDR3 length equals 15 residues. CDR3 region: CASSLGVRVTGELFF. The CDR3 coding sequence is TGTGCCAGCAGCTTAGGGGTCAGGGTGACCGGGGAGCTGTTTTTT.

In nucleotides, the CDR3 is TGTGCCAGCAGCTTGCTAGGGGACACTGAAGCTTTCTTT. Residues: CASSLLGDTEAFF. The chain joins TRBV7-9 to TRBJ1-1, with D possibly TRBD1 on 5 matching bases. The CDR3 covers 13 residues. The V and J ends lost 3 bases and 3 bases respectively, with 8 bases between them. CDR1 and CDR2 (germline): SEHNR, FQNEAQ (reference sequence).

The chain couples TRBV7-9 to TRBJ1-1; 9 nucleotides align to TRBD1. With 8 bases clipped from V and 0 bases from J, the junction kept 7 bases outside the gene matches. In germline, CDR1 is SEHNR, CDR2 FQNEAQ (reference sequence). The CDR3 is 15 amino acids. The CDR3 loop is CASGPGQGMNTEAFF. The CDR3 DNA reads as TGTGCCAGCGGGCCGGGACAGGGCATGAACACTGAAGCTTTCTTT. Looking up the rest from reference TRBV7-9 and TRBJ1-1 gives the full variable domain: DTGVSQNPRHKITKRGQNVTFRCDPISEHNRLYWYRQTLGQGPEFLTYFQNEAQLEKSRLLSDRFSAERPKGSFSTLEIQRTEQGDSAMYLCASGPGQGMNTEAFFGQGTRLTVV.

The V call is TRBV24-1, the J call TRBJ2-3; D might be TRBD2 (6 bases). Germline-derived CDR1 and CDR2 are KGHDR and SFDVKD. V dropped 4 bases and J dropped 2 bases, with 18 bases sitting between them. CDR3 size: 17 residues. CDR3 residues: CATSDPPAGSFTDTQYF. The DNA for the CDR3 is TGTGCCACCAGTGACCCGCCGGCGGGGAGCTTCACAGATACGCAGTATTTT.

The DNA for the CDR3 is TGCGCCAGCGGATATCAGGACTCGGCGCAGTTCTTC. Its protein is CASGYQDSAQFF. J is TRBJ2-1 and V is TRBV5-1, with a weak D call TRBD2 (5 bases). Germline values: CDR1 SGHRS, CDR2 YFSETQ. V shed 7 bases and J shed 12 bases, with 17 bases lying between them. There are 12 residues in the CDR3. The full variable domain, with the rest looked up from reference TRBV5-1 and TRBJ2-1, is KAGVTQTPRYLIKTRGQQVTLSCSPISGHRSVSWYQQTPGQGLQFLFEYFSETQRNKGNFPGRFSGRQFSNSRSEMNVSTLELGDSALYLCASGYQDSAQFFGPGTRLTVL.

The gene calls are TRBV25-1 and TRBJ1-6, with D maybe TRBD1 (6 bases). The CDR3 is made up of 14 amino acids. Germline lookup yields CDR1 MGHDK and CDR2 SYGVNS. V lost 8 bases to trimming and J lost 13 bases, with 21 bases between them. CDR3 sequence: CASVPPTGPSPLHF. The CDR3 coding sequence is TGTGCCAGCGTCCCCCCGACAGGACCTTCCCCCCTCCACTTT.

The J gene is TRBJ2-2, the V gene TRBV20-1, with a tentative D call TRBD2 (5 bases). Trimming removed 3 bases from V and 0 bases from J, with 8 bases in between. This CDR3 spans 14 amino acids. In germline, CDR1 is DFQATT, CDR2 SNEGSKA (reference sequence). CDR3 region: CSASRDTNTGELFF. The CDR3 DNA follows: TGCAGTGCTAGTCGGGATACGAACACCGGGGAGCTGTTTTTT.

The chain recombines TRBV6-6 with TRBJ1-4, with 10 positions matching TRBD1. Germline V gene sequence: CDR1 MNHNY, CDR2 SVGAGI (reference sequence). The CDR3 runs to 15 residues. The junction had 1 base not matched to a gene; V was cut back by 0 bases and J by 6 bases. Here the CDR3 reads CASSYSGTGDEKLFF. For the CDR3, the DNA is TGTGCCAGCAGTTACTCGGGGACAGGGGATGAAAAACTGTTTTTT.

The chain links TRBV30 to TRBJ1-5; 9 bases fit TRBD1. V lost 3 bases, J lost 0 bases, and 3 bases stayed unmatched. CDR3 length: 15 residues. CDR1 is GTSNPN and CDR2 is SVGIG in the germline V gene (reference sequence). The chain's CDR3 is CAWSEQGASNQPQHF. In DNA form, the CDR3 reads TGTGCCTGGAGCGAACAGGGGGCTAGCAATCAGCCCCAGCATTTT.

The chain is built from TRBV6-6 and TRBJ1-2; 8 positions agree with TRBD1. Germline V gene lookup returns CDR1 MNHNY and CDR2 SVGAGI (reference sequence). Trimming removed 0 bases from V and 7 bases from J; junction bases left unmatched: 4. CDR3 length: 14 amino acids. CDR3 in amino acids: CASSYSTGVTGYTF. In DNA form, the CDR3 reads TGTGCCAGCAGTTACTCGACAGGGGTTACTGGCTACACCTTC.

The chain has TRBV4-1 and TRBJ1-1; D possibly corresponds to TRBD1 (5 bases). The CDR3 is made up of 13 amino acids. V shed 4 bases and J shed 10 bases, with 16 bases lying between them. The germline V gene encodes CDR1 MGHRA and CDR2 YSYEKL. This chain's CDR3 is CASSRTGTEGAFF. The CDR3 nucleotides read TGCGCCAGCAGCCGCACCGGGACGGAGGGAGCTTTCTTT.

The chain is built from TRBV28 and TRBJ2-3; TRBD2 agrees at 8 bases. Trimming at V came to 3 bases and at J to 3 bases, leaving 5 bases not matched to a gene. The CDR3 extends over 15 amino acids. CDR1 and CDR2 from the germline V gene are MDHEN and SYDVKM. For the CDR3, the DNA is TGTGCCAGCAGTTTGTTCAGCGGGGGTACAGATACGCAGTATTTT. Protein: CASSLFSGGTDTQYF.

This clone was counted a single time. J is TRBJ2-1 and V is TRBV7-3, with D possibly matching TRBD2 (6 bases). Germline CDR1 is SGHTA and CDR2 is FQGTGA. Trimming removed 2 bases at V and 0 bases at J, with 8 bases between. The CDR3 is made up of 15 amino acids. CDR3 DNA: TGTGCCAGCAGCTTAGTTAGCGGCTCCTACAATGAGCAGTTCTTC. Amino acids: CASSLVSGSYNEQFF.

This rearrangement joins TRBV5-1 to TRBJ1-2, with D hard to call. Trimming cost V 4 bases and J 0 bases, with 13 bases left between them. There are 15 residues in the CDR3. Germline-derived CDR1 and CDR2 are SGHRS and YFSETQ. In nucleotides, the CDR3 is TGCGCCAGCAGCCCCTTACAGTCAGCTAACTATGGCTACACCTTC. This gives the protein CASSPLQSANYGYTF.

The V gene is TRBV14, the J gene TRBJ1-4; D call uncertain. Trimming stripped 1 base from V and 8 bases from J, with 20 bases between. The CDR3 loop spans 17 amino acids. Per the germline V gene, CDR1 is SGHDN and CDR2 is FVKESK. The CDR3 bases are TGTGCCAGCAGCCAAGCGGGAAAAGGAGGAGGAGGGGAAAAACTGTTTTTT. This encodes CASSQAGKGGGGEKLFF. The entire variable domain, with the rest obtained from reference TRBV14 and TRBJ1-4, is as follows: EAGVTQFPSHSVIEKGQTVTLRCDPISGHDNLYWYRRVMGKEIKFLLHFVKESKQDESGMPNNRFLAERTGGTYSTLKVQPAELEDSGVYFCASSQAGKGGGGEKLFFGSGTQLSVL.

The chain employs TRBV7-9 and TRBJ1-2; D perhaps matches TRBD1 (5 bases). CDR1 SEHNR and CDR2 FQNEAQ come from the germline V gene (reference sequence). The germline V and J ends were trimmed by 3 bases and 4 bases, with 12 bases remaining between them. The CDR3 runs to 14 residues. The chain's CDR3 is CASSFAQGSYGYTF. The CDR3 DNA sequence: TGTGCCAGCAGCTTTGCCCAGGGTAGCTATGGCTACACCTTC.

V usage is TRBV3-1 (or the pseudogene TRBV3-2) and J usage is TRBJ1-1, with D unresolved. The CDR3 has 13 residues. Trimming took 4 bases from V and 1 from J, leaving 7 bases between them. CDR1 is LGHDT, CDR2 YNNKEL, per germline (reference sequence). This CDR3 is CASSRAGNTEAFF. The CDR3, as DNA: TGTGCCAGCAGCCGGGCGGGGAACACTGAAGCTTTCTTT.